The 24 T cell receptor beta chains below come from one sample, sequenced in a study of OX40 agonist ivuxolimab in advanced cancers. Clones were read by immunoSEQ multiplex PCR, and TCRdb kept only the in-frame ones, dropping some. The data contain 57,000 or so clones, roughly nine tenths of them singletons. Material: CD4+ or CD8+ T cells sorted from blood, obtained in a trial of the OX40 agonist ivuxolimab. Receptors were obtained from an adult with an advanced solid tumor such as melanoma, head and neck, liver or kidney cancer.

The chain is built from TRBV2 and TRBJ2-7, with 8 bases identical to TRBD2. The V gene end was trimmed by 2 bases and the J gene end by 6 bases; junction bases not matched to a gene: 6. Germline V lookup: CDR1 SNHLY, CDR2 FYNNEI. The CDR3 is 14 residues long. CDR3 amino acids: CASSEWREASEQYF. The CDR3 DNA follows: TGTGCCAGCAGTGAATGGCGGGAGGCTAGCGAGCAGTACTTC.

V and J are TRBV7-2 and TRBJ2-7; D not resolved. V lost 1 base and J lost 0, with 10 bases in between. This CDR3 has 15 residues. Germline V gene sequence: CDR1 SGHTA, CDR2 FQGNSA. CDR3 loop: CASSLVGSVSYEQYF. CDR3 nucleotides: TGTGCCAGCAGCTTAGTCGGGTCAGTCTCCTACGAGCAGTACTTC.

The chain couples TRBV19 to TRBJ1-5, with D possibly matching TRBD1 (5 bases). V was shortened by 8 bases and J by 3 bases, with 14 bases between the two germline ends. The germline V gene has CDR1 LNHDA and CDR2 SQIVND (reference sequence). The CDR3 is 14 residues long. CDR3 sequence: CASGSQEVNQPQHF. CDR3 sequence (DNA): TGTGCCAGTGGGTCACAGGAGGTCAATCAGCCCCAGCATTTT.

The chain carries TRBV29-1 and TRBJ2-1, with 9 bases fitting TRBD2. From germline, CDR1 is SQVTM and CDR2 ANQGSEA. This CDR3 comprises 15 residues. The J segment lost 7 bases and the V segment lost 2 bases, leaving 9 bases of the junction unmatched. CDR3 DNA: TGCAGCGTTGAACGGGCGGGAGGGGGCTGGAATGAGCAGTTCTTC. Translating gives CSVERAGGGWNEQFF.

The CDR3 region has the DNA TGTGCCAGCAGTCTGACTAGCGGGAGAAGTACCGGGGAGCTGTTTTTT. This sequence encodes CASSLTSGRSTGELFF. The chain employs TRBV28 and TRBJ2-2, with 12 bases lining up with TRBD2. With V trimmed by 5 bases and J by 5 bases, 6 bases remained unmatched. Per the germline V gene, CDR1 is MDHEN and CDR2 is SYDVKM. The CDR3 runs 16 residues. The variable domain in full, with the rest retrieved from reference TRBV28 and TRBJ2-2, is DVKVTQSSRYLVKRTGEKVFLECVQDMDHENMFWYRQDPGLGLRLIYFSYDVKMKEKGDIPEGYSVSREKKERFSLILESASTNQTSMYLCASSLTSGRSTGELFFGEGSRLTVL.

The J gene is TRBJ1-4, the V gene TRBV2; no firm D call. V was pared by 6 bases and J by 5 bases, with 4 bases between. The V gene's germline CDR1 is SNHLY and CDR2 FYNNEI. CDR3 length: 11 residues. This CDR3 is CASRINEKLFF. DNA for the CDR3: TGTGCCAGCAGAATAAATGAAAAACTGTTTTTT.

The chain uses TRBV7-9 and TRBJ2-3; 11 nucleotides match TRBD2. Unmatched junction bases numbered 6, after V lost 1 base and J lost 0 bases. The CDR3 is 18 amino acids. Germline V gene data show CDR1 as SEHNR and CDR2 as FQNEAQ (reference sequence). CDR3 protein: CASSLGATSGVSTDTQYF. The CDR3 DNA follows: TGTGCCAGCAGCTTAGGGGCGACTAGCGGGGTCAGCACAGATACGCAGTATTTT.

The chain links TRBV6-6 to TRBJ1-2, with 7 bases that match TRBD1. CDR3 length: 15 amino acids. Trimming took 6 bases from V and 8 from J; bases not matched to a gene: 15. The germline V gene has CDR1 MNHNY and CDR2 SVGAGI (reference sequence). CDR3 region: CASRSKQGSDYGYTF. CDR3 bases: TGTGCCAGCAGATCCAAACAGGGGAGTGATTACGGCTACACCTTC.

The chain combines TRBV5-1 with TRBJ1-2; 9 nucleotides agree with TRBD1. The junction had 8 bases not matched to a gene; V was cut back by 4 bases and J by 4 bases. The CDR3 totals 15 residues. Germline V gene lookup returns CDR1 SGHRS and CDR2 YFSETQ. The CDR3 DNA sequence: TGCGCCAGCAGCCTCATCGGGACAGGGACCTATGGCTACACCTTC. Its protein product is CASSLIGTGTYGYTF.

The chain uses TRBV5-6 and TRBJ2-7, with D uncertain. Germline CDR1 SGHDT, CDR2 YYEEEE. This CDR3 is 14 amino acids long. Trimming took off 2 bases at V and 4 bases at J, with 13 bases between the two ends. The CDR3 DNA is TGTGCCAGCAGCTTCGAGGTTTCAAGATACGAGCAGTACTTC. Its protein product is CASSFEVSRYEQYF. Full variable domain (missing parts from reference TRBV5-6 and TRBJ2-7): DAGVTQSPTHLIKTRGQQVTLRCSPKSGHDTVSWYQQALGQGPQFIFQYYEEEERQRGNFPDRFSGHQFPNYSSELNVNALLLGDSALYLCASSFEVSRYEQYFGPGTRLTVT.

The chain combines TRBV18 with TRBJ2-3; the match to TRBD2 covers 9 bases. Unmatched junction bases numbered 2, after V lost 3 bases and J lost 4 bases. The CDR3 spans 14 residues. Germline V CDR1 and CDR2: KGHSH, LQKENI. For the CDR3, the DNA is TGTGCCAGCTCACCCCTAGCGGGGCCAGATACGCAGTATTTT. Its protein is CASSPLAGPDTQYF.

The rearrangement joins TRBV7-9 to TRBJ1-2; no clear D. Deletions cut 5 bases from V and 6 bases from J, with 10 bases between. This CDR3 is 12 amino acids long. Per germline, CDR1 SEHNR and CDR2 FQNEAQ (reference sequence). CDR3 nucleotides: TGTGCCAGCAGCGTTAGCCCCGATGGCTACACCTTC. Residues: CASSVSPDGYTF.

The chain employs TRBV28 and TRBJ2-7, with no clear D. Germline V gene sequence: CDR1 MDHEN, CDR2 SYDVKM. Trimming took 4 bases from V and 2 from J, leaving 15 bases between them. The CDR3 runs 15 residues. CDR3 sequence (DNA): TGTGCCAGCAGTTCCGTGACTCGTAGCCCCTACGAGCAGTACTTC. Translation gives CASSSVTRSPYEQYF.

This chain connects TRBV5-1 to TRBJ2-7; unclear D gene. The CDR3 sequence is 16 residues long. The V gene's germline CDR1 is SGHRS and CDR2 YFSETQ. V was trimmed by 0 bases and J by 2 bases, leaving 15 bases between them. The CDR3 DNA follows: TGCGCCAGCAGCTTGGCCTGGCGACCTGACCCCTACGAGCAGTACTTC. Protein sequence: CASSLAWRPDPYEQYF.

This chain's CDR3 is CASSVPGLGFNEQFF. The CDR3 bases are TGTGCCAGCAGCGTACCGGGACTAGGCTTCAATGAGCAGTTCTTC. The chain is built from TRBV7-8 and TRBJ2-1; 8 positions match TRBD2. Per the germline V gene, CDR1 is SGHVS and CDR2 is FQNEAQ. Trimming cost V 5 bases and J 6 bases; bases outside gene matches: 9. The CDR3 is made up of 15 amino acids.

This clone was seen just once. This chain joins TRBV7-2 and TRBJ1-1, with D tentatively TRBD1 (5 bases). Germline V lookup: CDR1 SGHTA, CDR2 FQGNSA. Trimming took off 4 bases at V and 4 bases at J, with 19 bases between the two ends. The CDR3 is made up of 16 amino acids. The CDR3 region has the DNA TGTGCCAGCAGCTCCGGGGGGAGGCGGGCGCCCACTGAAGCTTTCTTT. It codes for CASSSGGRRAPTEAFF.

The DNA for the CDR3 is TGTGCCTGGAGTCCGGGTTTTCAGCCCCAGCATTTT. This gives the protein CAWSPGFQPQHF. The chain combines TRBV30 with TRBJ1-5; D gene uncertain. Germline V gives CDR1 GTSNPN, CDR2 SVGIG (reference sequence). CDR3 length equals 12 residues. Deletions cut 2 bases from V and 6 bases from J, with 8 bases between.

The CDR3 DNA sequence: TGTGCCAGCAGCCCCGGACAGGGTGATCAGCCCCAGCATTTT. This translates into CASSPGQGDQPQHF. This sequence joins TRBV28 and TRBJ1-5; TRBD1 agrees at 8 bases. There are 14 residues in the CDR3. J was trimmed by 5 bases and V by 6 bases; bases with no gene match: 6. Germline V gene data show CDR1 as MDHEN and CDR2 as SYDVKM.

The rearrangement links TRBV11-3 to TRBJ2-5; 10 nucleotides agree with TRBD2. J gave up 4 bases and V 5 bases, and 10 bases lay outside the gene matches. CDR3 size: 16 residues. The germline V gene has CDR1 SGHNT and CDR2 YENEEA. CDR3 sequence reads: CASSTTSGRALETQYF. The DNA for the CDR3 is TGTGCCAGCAGCACGACAAGCGGGAGGGCCCTAGAGACCCAGTACTTC.

The rearrangement joins TRBV19 to TRBJ1-2, with 10 nucleotides matching TRBD1. V lost 6 bases to trimming and J lost 6 bases; unmatched junction nucleotides: 1. Germline V gives CDR1 LNHDA, CDR2 SQIVND (reference sequence). The CDR3 runs to 12 residues. The chain's CDR3 is CASRDRGHGYTF. CDR3 nucleotides: TGTGCCAGTAGAGACAGGGGGCATGGCTACACCTTC. Variable domain in full (rest from reference TRBV19 and TRBJ1-2): DGGITQSPKYLFRKEGQNVTLSCEQNLNHDAMYWYRQDPGQGLRLIYYSQIVNDFQKGDIAEGYSVSREKKESFPLTVTSAQKNPTAFYLCASRDRGHGYTFGSGTRLTVV.

This clone was seen once. This sequence joins TRBV6-6 and TRBJ1-1; D call uncertain. The V gene's germline CDR1 is MNHNY and CDR2 SVGAGI (reference sequence). This CDR3 is built from 15 residues. The ends were cut back, 2 bases at V and 4 bases at J, with 14 bases in the middle. CDR3 sequence reads: CASSYAFLGFTEAFF. CDR3 DNA: TGTGCCAGCAGTTACGCCTTTTTAGGGTTCACTGAAGCTTTCTTT.

This clone was found once. The chain recombines TRBV28 with TRBJ2-1, with no clear D. V gave up 3 bases and J gave up 7 bases, with 4 bases separating them. The CDR3 is 11 amino acids. Germline V gene data show CDR1 as MDHEN and CDR2 as SYDVKM. The CDR3 spells CASSLRNEQFF. The CDR3 coding sequence is TGTGCCAGCAGTTTGCGGAATGAGCAGTTCTTC.

The gene calls are TRBV29-1 and TRBJ2-7, with 9 bases identical to TRBD1. After removal of 3 bases from V and 0 bases from J, the junction contained 6 bases not matched to a gene. The CDR3 contains 15 residues. Looked up from germline, CDR1 is SQVTM and CDR2 is ANQGSEA. CDR3 coding DNA: TGCAGCGTTGAGTTCGGGACAGGGACCTCCTACGAGCAGTACTTC. Its translation: CSVEFGTGTSYEQYF.

The CDR3 DNA follows: TGTGCCAGCTATTATCGGTACAAAACCTCCTACGAGCAGTACTTC. Translation: CASYYRYKTSYEQYF. The J gene is TRBJ2-7, the V gene TRBV27, with D uncertain. CDR1 and CDR2 from the germline V gene are MNHEY and SMNVEV (reference sequence). The CDR3 is made up of 15 amino acids. The V end was cut by 8 bases, the J end by 0 bases, with 17 bases between.